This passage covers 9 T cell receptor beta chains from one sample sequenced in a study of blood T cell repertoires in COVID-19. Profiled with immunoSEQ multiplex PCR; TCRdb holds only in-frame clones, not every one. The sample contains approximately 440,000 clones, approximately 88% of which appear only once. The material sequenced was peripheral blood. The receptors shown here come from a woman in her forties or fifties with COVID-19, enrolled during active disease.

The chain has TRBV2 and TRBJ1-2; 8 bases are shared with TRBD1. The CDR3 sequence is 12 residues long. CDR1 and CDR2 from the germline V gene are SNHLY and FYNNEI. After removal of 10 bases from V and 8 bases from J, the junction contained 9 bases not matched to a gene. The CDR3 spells CATEQGEQGYTF. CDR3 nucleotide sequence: TGTGCCACCGAACAGGGGGAGCAGGGCTACACCTTC.

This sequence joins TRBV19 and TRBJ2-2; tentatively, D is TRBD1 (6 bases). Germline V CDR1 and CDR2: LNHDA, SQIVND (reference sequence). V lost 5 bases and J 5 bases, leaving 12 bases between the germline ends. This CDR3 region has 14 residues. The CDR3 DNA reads TGTGCCAGTAGTTGGGCAGGGGAAACCGGGGAGCTGTTTTTT. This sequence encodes CASSWAGETGELFF.

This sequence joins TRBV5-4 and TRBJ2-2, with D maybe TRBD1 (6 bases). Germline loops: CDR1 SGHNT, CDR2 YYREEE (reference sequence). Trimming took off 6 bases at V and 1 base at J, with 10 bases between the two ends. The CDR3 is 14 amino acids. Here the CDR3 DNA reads TGTGCCAGCACCCTGGGACAGAACACCGGGGAGCTGTTTTTT. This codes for CASTLGQNTGELFF.

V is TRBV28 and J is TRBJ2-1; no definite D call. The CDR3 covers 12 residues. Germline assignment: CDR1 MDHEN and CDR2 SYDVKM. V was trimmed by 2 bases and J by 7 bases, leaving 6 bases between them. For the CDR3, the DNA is TGTGCCAGCAGTTTACTCGGGAATGAGCAGTTCTTC. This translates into CASSLLGNEQFF.

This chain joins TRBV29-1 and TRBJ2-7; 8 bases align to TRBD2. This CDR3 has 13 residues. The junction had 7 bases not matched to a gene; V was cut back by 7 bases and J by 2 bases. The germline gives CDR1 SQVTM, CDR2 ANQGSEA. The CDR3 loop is CSALAGFTYEQYF. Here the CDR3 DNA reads TGCAGCGCCCTAGCGGGCTTTACCTACGAGCAGTACTTC.

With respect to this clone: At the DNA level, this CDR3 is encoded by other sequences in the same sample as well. Here the CDR3 DNA reads TGTGCCAGCAGTTTTGGGCTGAACACTGAAGCTTTCTTT. Translating gives CASSFGLNTEAFF. This sequence joins TRBV12-3 or TRBV12-4 and TRBJ1-1; D unclear. The CDR3 length is 13 residues. V was cut by 3 bases and J by 0 bases, with 5 bases left in between.

The CDR3 DNA reads as TGTGCCAGTAGGACTAGCGGGGGGCTCACAGATACGCAGTATTTT. This translates into CASRTSGGLTDTQYF. The rearrangement joins TRBV19 to TRBJ2-3; 13 nucleotides match TRBD2. The V gene's germline CDR1 is LNHDA and CDR2 SQIVND (reference sequence). J lost 2 bases, V lost 6 bases, and 2 bases had no gene match. The CDR3 has 15 amino acids.

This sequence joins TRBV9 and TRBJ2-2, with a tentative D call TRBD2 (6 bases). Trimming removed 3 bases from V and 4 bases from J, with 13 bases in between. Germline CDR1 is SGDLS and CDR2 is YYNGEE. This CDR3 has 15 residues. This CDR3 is CASSAGLISTGELFF. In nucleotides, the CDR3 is TGTGCCAGCAGCGCGGGACTCATCAGCACCGGGGAGCTGTTTTTT.

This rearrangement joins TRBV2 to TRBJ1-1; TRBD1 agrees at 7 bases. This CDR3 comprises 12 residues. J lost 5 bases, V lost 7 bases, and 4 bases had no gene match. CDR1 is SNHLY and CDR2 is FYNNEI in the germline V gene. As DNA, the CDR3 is TGTGCCAGCACTTACAGGGGAACTGAAGCTTTCTTT. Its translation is CASTYRGTEAFF.